This T cell receptor beta chain was recovered during a study of cytomegalovirus exposure and HLA in healthy donors. Study-level points and caveats: Cytomegalovirus association was listed for approximately 150 TCR beta chains.

Concerning this clone itself: Antigen unknown.

PCR involved 60 Vbeta and 13 Jbeta primers. Profiled with immunoSEQ multiplex PCR; TCRdb holds only in-frame clones, not every one. The sample consists of 110,000 or so clones, 70% to 85% of them appearing once. Deletions cut 2 bases from V and 3 bases from J, with 2 bases between. This CDR3 comprises 11 residues. Germline lookup yields CDR1 SEHNR and CDR2 FQNEAQ (reference sequence). The origin of this receptor is a young woman in good health and CMV-seronegative. The sequenced sample was PBMCs. The chain is built from TRBV7-9 and TRBJ2-7; D call uncertain. CDR3 in DNA: TGTGCCAGCAGCTTACACTACGAGCAGTACTTC. It is translated as CASSLHYEQYF.